Below are 17 T cell receptor beta chains sequenced from a single sample in a study of T cell changes during pregnancy in multiple sclerosis. Libraries were prepared by immunoSEQ multiplex PCR; TCRdb keeps only in-frame clonotypes and omits some of them. Of approximately 85,000 clones listed, more than 85% are singletons. The specimen comprised peripheral blood, sampled in the first trimester of pregnancy. Receptor source: a female donor with multiple sclerosis, enrolled in a pregnancy study.

V gene TRBV10-2 combines with J gene TRBJ2-1; 10 bases agree with TRBD1. The V gene's germline CDR1 is WSHSY and CDR2 SAAADI. The CDR3 extends over 15 amino acids. V dropped 4 bases and J dropped 6; count of bases not matched to a gene: 6. The CDR3 nucleotides read TGCGCCAGCAGTGTGGAGGGACAGGGGACCAATGAGCAGTTCTTC. The encoded protein is CASSVEGQGTNEQFF.

This chain joins TRBV5-4 and TRBJ2-7; 9 nucleotides match TRBD1. V was pared by 3 bases and J by 3 bases, with 7 bases of the junction left unmatched. The CDR3 has 15 amino acids. Looked up from germline, CDR1 is SGHNT and CDR2 is YYREEE (reference sequence). The CDR3 loop is CASSYIPGQGYEQYF. The CDR3 region has the DNA TGTGCCAGCAGCTATATCCCGGGACAGGGCTACGAGCAGTACTTC.

The CDR3 region is CASSSGSPGNEQFF. DNA for the CDR3: TGTGCCAGCAGCTCGGGATCGCCGGGCAATGAGCAGTTCTTC. The chain has TRBV5-4 and TRBJ2-1, with a possible D match to TRBD2 (5 bases). The ends were cut back, 3 bases at V and 6 bases at J, with 13 bases in the middle. The length of the CDR3 is 14 residues. The germline CDR1 and CDR2 sequences are SGHNT and YYREEE (reference sequence).

This clone came up a few times. The chain uses TRBV19 and TRBJ2-1, with D tentatively TRBD2 (5 bases). Per germline, CDR1 LNHDA and CDR2 SQIVND (reference sequence). The CDR3 extends over 16 amino acids. V lost 1 base, J lost 7 bases, and 17 bases lay in between. In nucleotides, the CDR3 is TGTGCCAGTAGTATAGCTCTCGGAGGAAATTATAATGAGCAGTTCTTC. It is translated as CASSIALGGNYNEQFF.

The rearrangement links TRBV4-2 to TRBJ1-5; D is unresolved. The CDR3 covers 12 residues. The germline V gene encodes CDR1 LGHNA and CDR2 YNFKEQ. Between the trimmed V and J ends, which lost 3 bases and 7 bases, there was a span of 7 bases. CDR3 residues: CASSHSGQPQHF. The CDR3 DNA sequence: TGTGCCAGCAGCCACTCCGGGCAGCCCCAGCATTTT.

The V and J genes are TRBV28 and TRBJ1-6; no reliable D call. The CDR3 runs to 14 residues. V shed 7 bases and J shed 0 bases, with 7 bases lying between them. Germline CDR1 is MDHEN and CDR2 is SYDVKM. CDR3 loop: CASKGSSYNSPLHF. In DNA, the CDR3 is TGTGCCAGCAAAGGGAGCTCCTATAATTCACCCCTCCACTTT.

V and J are TRBV27 and TRBJ2-1, with D uncertain. Trimming stripped 3 bases from V and 4 bases from J, with 4 bases between. Germline V CDR1 and CDR2: MNHEY, SMNVEV (reference sequence). The CDR3 is 12 amino acids. CDR3 sequence: CASSFTYNEQFF. For the CDR3, the DNA is TGTGCCAGCAGTTTTACTTACAATGAGCAGTTCTTC.

This rearrangement joins TRBV4-1 to TRBJ1-2; D is uncertain. Germline lookup yields CDR1 MGHRA and CDR2 YSYEKL. The CDR3 loop spans 15 amino acids. Trimming stripped 1 base from V and 4 bases from J, with 13 bases between. The CDR3 DNA follows: TGCGCCAGCAGCCAAGTCTATAGAGGAGGCTATGGCTACACCTTC. This gives the protein CASSQVYRGGYGYTF.

The table lists this clone with a count of one. This chain connects TRBV7-9 to TRBJ1-2; weak D call: TRBD1 (5 bases). This CDR3 has 19 amino acids. CDR1 and CDR2 (germline): SEHNR, FQNEAQ (reference sequence). Trimming removed 5 bases from V and 0 bases from J, with 25 bases in between. The DNA of the CDR3 is TGTGCCAGCAGCCTAAAGGGAGGGCAGGGTATTTTGGCTAACTATGGCTACACCTTC. Encoded protein: CASSLKGGQGILANYGYTF.

The V call is TRBV28, the J call TRBJ1-3, with D possibly matching TRBD1 (6 bases). V gave up 5 bases and J gave up 7 bases, with 18 bases separating them. CDR1 is MDHEN, CDR2 SYDVKM, per germline. The length of the CDR3 is 15 residues. The CDR3 region is CASSPGRGNGNTIYF. The CDR3 coding sequence is TGTGCCAGCAGTCCGGGCAGGGGAAATGGGAACACCATATATTTT.

The rearrangement links TRBV2 to TRBJ2-3; no firm D call. The V gene's germline CDR1 is SNHLY and CDR2 FYNNEI. The CDR3 has 15 amino acids. Trimming left V 3 bases short and J 2 bases short, with 12 bases between. CDR3 residues: CASSDRNKNTDTQYF. CDR3 nucleotide sequence: TGTGCCAGCAGTGATCGTAATAAAAACACAGATACGCAGTATTTT.

The J gene is TRBJ2-5, the V gene TRBV29-1, with D perhaps matching TRBD2 (6 bases). The germline CDR1 and CDR2 sequences are SQVTM and ANQGSEA. The CDR3 length is 14 residues. V was cut by 1 base and J by 3 bases, with 12 bases left in between. The CDR3 loop reads CSVEAVSGEETQYF. The CDR3 nucleotides read TGCAGCGTTGAAGCCGTGTCGGGAGAAGAGACCCAGTACTTC.

The chain has TRBV7-2 and TRBJ2-7; 8 bases map to TRBD1. Germline CDR1 is SGHTA and CDR2 is FQGNSA. The V segment lost 3 bases and the J segment 3 bases; nucleotides outside the gene matches: 1. The CDR3 contains 13 residues. Written as DNA, the CDR3 is TGTGCCAGCAGCTTTGGACAGGGCTACGAGCAGTACTTC. This sequence encodes CASSFGQGYEQYF.

In DNA, the CDR3 is TGTGCCAGCAGCTTAGGGGGACAGCTGAACACTGAAGCTTTCTTT. It is translated as CASSLGGQLNTEAFF. This chain joins TRBV11-3 and TRBJ1-1, with 7 bases aligning to TRBD1. The J segment lost 0 bases and the V segment lost 1 base, leaving 2 bases of the junction unmatched. CDR3 length: 15 amino acids. Per the germline V gene, CDR1 is SGHNT and CDR2 is YENEEA. Using reference TRBV11-3 and TRBJ1-1 for the parts outside the CDR3, the full variable domain is EAGVVQSPRYKIIEKKQPVAFWCNPISGHNTLYWYLQNLGQGPELLIRYENEEAVDDSQLPKDRFSAERLKGVDSTLKIQPAELGDSAVYLCASSLGGQLNTEAFFGQGTRLTVV.

The V and J genes are TRBV28 and TRBJ2-5; possibly TRBD1 for D (5 bases). The CDR3 is 15 residues long. V lost 2 bases and J lost 7, with 17 bases in between. The germline V gene encodes CDR1 MDHEN and CDR2 SYDVKM. CDR3 sequence: CASSLGSQGSGTQYF. DNA for the CDR3: TGTGCCAGCAGTTTAGGCTCCCAGGGCTCAGGGACCCAGTACTTC.

The chain has TRBV6-5 and TRBJ1-2; a possible D gene is TRBD1 (5 bases). The CDR3 is 14 amino acids. CDR1 and CDR2 (germline): MNHEY, SVGAGI. V was shortened by 4 bases and J by 3 bases, with 12 bases between the two germline ends. The CDR3 here is CASSSRREDYGYTF. The DNA for the CDR3 is TGTGCCAGCAGTTCTCGCAGGGAAGACTATGGCTACACCTTC.

The gene calls are TRBV27 and TRBJ2-7, with D maybe TRBD2 (6 bases). Deletions cut 0 bases from V and 0 bases from J, with 9 bases between. CDR3 length equals 15 residues. In germline, CDR1 is MNHEY, CDR2 SMNVEV (reference sequence). The CDR3 here is CASSLSSGGSYEQYF. The CDR3 DNA reads as TGTGCCAGCAGTTTATCGTCCGGGGGCTCCTACGAGCAGTACTTC.